The 18 T cell receptor beta chains reported below all come from one sample, sequenced in a study of beta chain features in type 1 diabetes. General study results and limits: In all four CD4+ subsets, TCRB CDR3 length was significantly, moderately reduced in type 1 diabetes.

The antigens of these receptors remain unknown. Every isolated RNA sample was fully reverse transcribed, so sequencing captured expressed TCRB transcripts. Assay: immunoSEQ multiplex PCR; the TCRdb copy retains only in-frame clones and omits some. There are under 300,000 clones in the sample; more than 11% occur only once, and roughly 0.019% lies in the top ten. The sequenced sample consisted of naive CD4+ T cells from blood. Receptor source: a man aged 30 to 45 with type 1 diabetes.

The CDR3 reads CASSLKGLVTDTQYF. In nucleotides, the CDR3 is TGTGCCAGCAGCTTAAAGGGGCTAGTCACAGATACGCAGTATTTT. This sequence joins TRBV7-9 and TRBJ2-3; D is perhaps TRBD1 (5 bases). Trimming removed 2 bases from V and 2 bases from J, with 11 bases in between. Looked up from germline, CDR1 is SEHNR and CDR2 is FQNEAQ (reference sequence). The CDR3 contains 15 residues.

The V gene is TRBV10-3, the J gene TRBJ2-3; 9 bases are a match to TRBD2. V was clipped by 2 bases and J by 3 bases; unmatched bases: 9. Germline CDR1 reads ENHRY; CDR2 reads SYGVKD. This CDR3 comprises 17 residues. CDR3 sequence reads: CAISERGSGSKTDTQYF. The CDR3, as DNA: TGTGCCATCAGTGAGAGGGGTAGCGGGAGTAAGACAGATACGCAGTATTTT.

The chain is built from TRBV9 and TRBJ2-3, with D perhaps matching TRBD2 (5 bases). Germline-derived CDR1 and CDR2 are SGDLS and YYNGEE. This CDR3 is 18 amino acids long. Trimming removed 4 bases from V and 0 bases from J, with 21 bases in between. The CDR3 spells CASSSPSSAPSSTDTQYF. The CDR3 region has the DNA TGTGCCAGCAGCTCCCCGAGTAGCGCCCCTTCTAGCACAGATACGCAGTATTTT.

This clone showed up just a few times. The gene calls are TRBV5-4 and TRBJ2-5, with 9 bases that match TRBD1. The germline gives CDR1 SGHNT, CDR2 YYREEE (reference sequence). The CDR3 is made up of 17 amino acids. After removal of 0 bases from V and 4 bases from J, the junction contained 10 bases not matched to a gene. The CDR3 here is CASSLVPPDRGGETQYF. CDR3 nucleotides: TGTGCCAGCAGCTTGGTTCCCCCGGACAGGGGTGGAGAGACCCAGTACTTC.

This clone was seen a few times. This CDR3 is CSVSRGQYEQYF. CDR3 DNA: TGCAGCGTCTCCAGGGGGCAATACGAGCAGTACTTC. The rearrangement joins TRBV29-1 to TRBJ2-5; TRBD1 agrees at 8 bases. The J call is doubtful: the DNA matches TRBJ2-7 better. CDR1 and CDR2 (germline): SQVTM, ANQGSEA. The CDR3 is 12 amino acids.

This clone has a handful of counts. The V gene is TRBV5-6, the J gene TRBJ2-7, with TRBD1 matching over 7 bases. The CDR3 loop spans 14 amino acids. After removal of 0 bases from V and 3 bases from J, the junction contained 3 bases not matched to a gene. The germline V gene has CDR1 SGHDT and CDR2 YYEEEE. CDR3 DNA sequence: TGTGCCAGCAGCTTGGCCAGGGGGTACTACGAGCAGTACTTC. This translates into CASSLARGYYEQYF.

The J gene is TRBJ2-5, the V gene TRBV5-4, with TRBD1 identical over 8 bases. Trimming cost V 4 bases and J 4 bases; bases outside gene matches: 12. This CDR3 has 16 amino acids. In germline, CDR1 is SGHNT, CDR2 YYREEE (reference sequence). The DNA for the CDR3 is TGTGCCAGCAGCGCGACCGGGACAGGTCCCTCAGAGACCCAGTACTTC. This encodes CASSATGTGPSETQYF.

Ten or more counts support this clone. In nucleotides, the CDR3 is TGCAGCGTTGGTCGGGACTCTGGGGCCAACGTCCTGACTTTC. It yields the protein CSVGRDSGANVLTF. The V call is TRBV29-1, the J call TRBJ2-6; weak D call: TRBD2 (5 bases). Germline CDR1 is SQVTM and CDR2 is ANQGSEA. V lost 4 bases to trimming and J lost 0 bases, with 7 bases between them. The CDR3 runs 14 residues. The full variable domain, with the rest looked up from reference TRBV29-1 and TRBJ2-6, is SAVISQKPSRDICQRGTSLTIQCQVDSQVTMMFWYRQQPGQSLTLIATANQGSEATYESGFVIDKFPISRPNLTFSTLTVSNMSPEDSSIYLCSVGRDSGANVLTFGAGSRLTVL.

The rearrangement links TRBV27 to TRBJ1-2, with TRBD1 as a possible D gene (5 bases). The CDR3 is 13 amino acids. Trimming left V 5 bases short and J 6 bases short, with 13 bases between. CDR1 is MNHEY, CDR2 SMNVEV, per germline (reference sequence). CDR3 amino acids: CASSPWGEDGYTF. In nucleotides, the CDR3 is TGTGCCAGCAGTCCGTGGGGGGAGGATGGCTACACCTTC.

This sequence joins TRBV18 and TRBJ2-1, with 11 bases identical to TRBD2. The trim removed 5 bases at V and 5 bases at J, leaving 5 bases unmatched. This CDR3 is built from 15 residues. Germline V gene lookup returns CDR1 KGHSH and CDR2 LQKENI. CDR3 sequence: CASSRGTSGNNEQFF. The CDR3 DNA follows: TGTGCCAGCTCAAGAGGGACTAGCGGAAACAATGAGCAGTTCTTC.

This clone was observed a handful of times. This rearrangement joins TRBV2 to TRBJ2-2; 9 positions agree with TRBD1. V was pared by 1 base and J by 5 bases, with 2 bases of the junction left unmatched. The CDR3 is 15 residues long. CDR1 and CDR2 from the germline V gene are SNHLY and FYNNEI. The CDR3 region is CASSEVGQGTGELFF. CDR3 DNA: TGTGCCAGCAGTGAAGTGGGACAGGGAACCGGGGAGCTGTTTTTT.

This clone has more than one count but fewer than ten. V is TRBV29-1 and J is TRBJ2-3; 8 bases are shared with TRBD2. Germline V lookup: CDR1 SQVTM, CDR2 ANQGSEA. The CDR3 loop spans 16 amino acids. Trimming took 0 bases from V and 4 from J; bases not matched to a gene: 9. CDR3: CSVEEASGRRPDTQYF. CDR3 nucleotide sequence: TGCAGCGTTGAAGAGGCTAGCGGGCGGAGGCCAGATACGCAGTATTTT.

A few counts support this clone. CDR3 DNA: TGTGCCAGCTCAGGGAACTATGGCTACACCTTC. As protein: CASSGNYGYTF. V is TRBV6-1 and J is TRBJ1-2; D may be TRBD1 (5 bases). Per the germline V gene, CDR1 is MNHNS and CDR2 is SASEGT. V lost 8 bases, J lost 2 bases, and 6 bases lay in between. The CDR3 has 11 residues.

This chain connects TRBV19 to TRBJ2-2; 13 bases are a match to TRBD2. The germline V gene encodes CDR1 LNHDA and CDR2 SQIVND (reference sequence). The CDR3 runs to 15 residues. After removal of 7 bases from V and 6 bases from J, the junction contained 5 bases not matched to a gene. The CDR3 here is CASTQGLAGAGELFF. The CDR3 coding sequence is TGTGCCAGTACGCAAGGACTAGCGGGAGCCGGGGAGCTGTTTTTT. Full variable domain (missing parts from reference TRBV19 and TRBJ2-2): DGGITQSPKYLFRKEGQNVTLSCEQNLNHDAMYWYRQDPGQGLRLIYYSQIVNDFQKGDIAEGYSVSREKKESFPLTVTSAQKNPTAFYLCASTQGLAGAGELFFGEGSRLTVL.

V usage is TRBV19 and J usage is TRBJ2-4; 10 bases match TRBD1. J was trimmed by 6 bases and V by 5 bases; bases with no gene match: 4. Germline V gene lookup returns CDR1 LNHDA and CDR2 SQIVND (reference sequence). The CDR3 runs 14 residues. The DNA for the CDR3 is TGTGCCAGTAGTCCCGGGACAGGGGTAAACATTCAGTACTTC. Translating it yields CASSPGTGVNIQYF.

The CDR3 reads CASSRVQGGEAFF. CDR3 in DNA: TGTGCCAGCAGCCGAGTCCAGGGAGGGGAAGCTTTCTTT. The chain combines TRBV14 with TRBJ1-1; D perhaps matches TRBD1 (5 bases). Looked up from germline, CDR1 is SGHDN and CDR2 is FVKESK. This CDR3 has 13 residues. V lost 4 bases and J 8 bases, leaving 14 bases between the germline ends.

This clone was detected only a few times. V and J are TRBV5-1 and TRBJ1-2; 10 nucleotides align to TRBD1. Germline loops: CDR1 SGHRS, CDR2 YFSETQ. The CDR3 runs to 13 residues. V shed 5 bases and J 6 bases; nucleotides not matched to a gene: 4. Here the CDR3 reads CASSPDRGHGYTF. The DNA for the CDR3 is TGCGCCAGCAGTCCCGACAGGGGGCATGGCTACACCTTC.

The chain carries TRBV5-1 and TRBJ2-1; TRBD2 matches at 11 bases. In germline, CDR1 is SGHRS, CDR2 YFSETQ. The CDR3 is made up of 15 amino acids. J gave up 1 base and V 4 bases, and 1 base lay outside the gene matches. CDR3 in amino acids: CASSGTSGSYNEQFF. The CDR3 DNA reads TGCGCCAGCAGCGGGACTAGCGGTTCCTACAATGAGCAGTTCTTC.